A single sample gave rise to the 7 T cell receptor beta chains below, sequenced in a study of blood T cell repertoires in COVID-19. The table came from immunoSEQ multiplex PCR; TCRdb's copy has only in-frame clones and leaves some out. The table has some 350,000 clones, around nine tenths seen once. Sequenced material: peripheral blood. These receptor sequences come from a woman aged 18-29 years who had recovered from COVID-19.

The rearrangement uses TRBV7-9 and TRBJ2-5; unclear D gene. Germline V gene sequence: CDR1 SEHNR, CDR2 FQNEAQ (reference sequence). V lost 4 bases and J lost 7, with 10 bases in between. CDR3 size: 12 residues. CDR3 in amino acids: CASSSTAATQYF. The CDR3 bases are TGTGCCAGCAGCTCCACGGCGGCGACCCAGTACTTC. Drawing the rest from reference TRBV7-9 and TRBJ2-5, the complete variable domain is DTGVSQNPRHKITKRGQNVTFRCDPISEHNRLYWYRQTLGQGPEFLTYFQNEAQLEKSRLLSDRFSAERPKGSFSTLEIQRTEQGDSAMYLCASSSTAATQYFGPGTRLLVL.

Details on this clone: Distinct nucleotide sequences in the sample also encode this CDR3. The chain recombines TRBV7-9 with TRBJ2-1, with TRBD2 matching 9 bases. Per germline, CDR1 SEHNR and CDR2 FQNEAQ (reference sequence). V lost 1 base and J lost 6; bases outside the gene matches: 4. This CDR3 has 15 amino acids. Here the CDR3 DNA reads TGTGCCAGCAGCTTAGGACTAGCGGAGAGCAATGAGCAGTTCTTC. Protein: CASSLGLAESNEQFF.

The chain combines TRBV11-2 with TRBJ2-7, with D uncertain. Trimming cost V 0 bases and J 7 bases, with 13 bases left between them. Looked up from germline, CDR1 is SGHAT and CDR2 is FQNNGV. This CDR3 spans 14 amino acids. CDR3 sequence: CASSLDPAGREQYV. CDR3 DNA: TGTGCCAGCAGCTTAGATCCGGCAGGCAGAGAGCAGTACGTC.

The rearrangement uses TRBV14 and TRBJ2-1; 8 nucleotides match TRBD2. Germline V lookup: CDR1 SGHDN, CDR2 FVKESK. The CDR3 consists of 15 residues. V was clipped by 3 bases and J by 4 bases; unmatched bases: 5. The CDR3 nucleotides read TGTGCCAGCAGCCAGAGCGGGAGTTTTTACAATGAGCAGTTCTTC. Amino acid sequence: CASSQSGSFYNEQFF.

The chain recombines TRBV5-1 with TRBJ2-4, with 13 positions matching TRBD2. Germline trimming cut 0 bases from V and 7 bases from J; bases unmatched to any gene: 10. In germline, CDR1 is SGHRS, CDR2 YFSETQ. The CDR3 contains 18 residues. The CDR3 nucleotides are TGCGCCAGCAGCTTGGATTGGACTAGCGGGAGCTCTCCGAACATTCAGTACTTC. It codes for CASSLDWTSGSSPNIQYF.

V is TRBV5-6 and J is TRBJ1-5; D gene ambiguous. The CDR3 loop spans 10 amino acids. CDR1 and CDR2 (germline): SGHDT, YYEEEE. Trimming pared 7 bases from V and 6 bases from J, leaving 5 bases between. The CDR3: CASFRQPQHF. The CDR3 coding sequence is TGTGCCAGCTTCCGTCAGCCCCAGCATTTT.

The V gene is TRBV5-1, the J gene TRBJ2-5; TRBD2 matches 10 bases. Germline V gene data show CDR1 as SGHRS and CDR2 as YFSETQ. The junction had 11 bases not matched to a gene; V was cut back by 0 bases and J by 6 bases. CDR3 length: 17 amino acids. The CDR3 protein is CASSLASLAGESKTQYF. Written as DNA, the CDR3 is TGCGCCAGCAGCTTGGCCTCCCTAGCGGGAGAGTCAAAGACCCAGTACTTC. Combining the CDR3 with reference TRBV5-1 and TRBJ2-5 gives the whole variable domain KAGVTQTPRYLIKTRGQQVTLSCSPISGHRSVSWYQQTPGQGLQFLFEYFSETQRNKGNFPGRFSGRQFSNSRSEMNVSTLELGDSALYLCASSLASLAGESKTQYFGPGTRLLVL.